What follows is one T cell receptor (beta chain) and its context. Its antigen is currently unknown. The read is 3 residues too short to cover the CDR3 end, so that end is filled in from the germline J gene. This specimen belongs to a study of T cells in women clearing cervical HPV infection. Findings of the study overall: TRBV6-7 abundance was lower in cases than controls (0.11% versus 0.16%). Repertoire richness, not evenness, was significantly elevated in CIN3+ cases versus controls.

Sequencing used immunoSEQ multiplex PCR; TCRdb keeps in-frame clones, though not all of them. With about 31,000 clones in the sample, the ten largest clones hold 2.5% to 3.5%. V shed 7 bases and J shed 0 bases, with 10 bases lying between them. The germline gives CDR1 SNHLY, CDR2 FYNNEI. The CDR3 consists of 14 residues. The chain uses TRBV2 and TRBJ1-3; weak D call: TRBD1 (5 bases). The origin of this receptor is a woman aged 18 to 75 with a cervical HPV16 infection that either progressed to CIN3+ or cleared (not recorded which). Sequencing was performed on blood buffy coat. The sequenced CDR3 bases are TGTGCCAGCACGAGACAGCCCTCTGGAAACACC. This codes for CASTRQPSGNT. The whole CDR3 sequence reads CASTRQPSGNTIYF.